This T cell receptor beta chain was sequenced for a study of breast tumors, draining lymph nodes, adjacent tissues. Points from the study as a whole: Tumor TCR diversity was below lymph nodes but above nontumor tissue. Findings are consistent with lymph node origin and intratumoral expansion of most tumor T cells. That most tumor T cells come from lymph nodes remained unproven.

Many counts were recorded for this clonotype. Its cognate antigen is unknown. Compared with germline, one end of the junction differs, possibly owing to a read error. The germline V gene has CDR1 SGHNT and CDR2 YENEEA. The CDR3 runs to 13 residues. TCRdb independently ran MiXCR on the multiplex PCR reads; one entry per CDR3 protein. The sample includes under 85,000 distinct CDR3 sequences, about 20% of them seen just once. The lymph nodes were axillary draining lymph nodes from breast cancer patients. The V call is TRBV11-3, the J call TRBJ2-7; 7 bases agree with TRBD1. Specimen: axillary lymph node tissue. The receptor's source is a female donor with breast cancer. Some clones in this sample may be carry-over from other donors' samples. CDR3 region: CASSLGTDYEQYF. CDR3 nucleotide sequence: TGTGCCAGCAGTTTAGGGACAGACTACGAGCAGTACTTC.